One sample yielded the 32 T cell receptor beta chains listed below, sequenced in a study of technical replicates of blood from a handful of donors. Repertoires were generated with immunoSEQ multiplex PCR, while TCRdb's copy carries only in-frame clones and drops some. The sample comprises approximately 93,000 clones, about 94% of which are singletons, and approximately 0.26% rests with the top ten. The sequenced sample consisted of T cells isolated from PBMCs. These receptors were obtained from a human donor in good health.

The rearrangement joins TRBV4-2 to TRBJ2-3; TRBD2 is a possible D gene (5 bases). The CDR3 loop spans 18 amino acids. The germline V and J ends were trimmed by 1 base and 5 bases, with 22 bases remaining between them. Germline-derived CDR1 and CDR2 are LGHNA and YNFKEQ. This chain's CDR3 is CASSQGSGGHRGGDTQYF. CDR3 bases: TGTGCCAGCAGCCAAGGCTCGGGCGGGCACAGAGGCGGAGATACGCAGTATTTT.

This clone occurred a few times. The chain carries TRBV5-4 and TRBJ1-6, with D maybe TRBD1 (5 bases). Trimming left V 5 bases short and J 10 bases short, with 19 bases between. Per the germline V gene, CDR1 is SGHNT and CDR2 is YYREEE (reference sequence). The CDR3 runs to 15 residues. CDR3: CASSFQTARSSPLHF. CDR3 sequence (DNA): TGTGCCAGCAGTTTCCAGACAGCCAGAAGCTCACCCCTCCACTTT.

The chain employs TRBV2 and TRBJ2-7; 10 bases line up with TRBD2. Looked up from germline, CDR1 is SNHLY and CDR2 is FYNNEI. V dropped 7 bases and J dropped 7; count of bases not matched to a gene: 13. The CDR3 length is 15 residues. This CDR3 is CASTVAGGRGWEQYF. CDR3 DNA sequence: TGTGCCAGCACGGTAGCGGGAGGCCGGGGTTGGGAGCAGTACTTC.

J is TRBJ2-7 and V is TRBV19; D may be TRBD1 (6 bases). The V end lost 6 bases, the J end lost 0 bases, and 15 bases lay between the germline ends. CDR3 length: 15 residues. Per the germline V gene, CDR1 is LNHDA and CDR2 is SQIVND (reference sequence). This chain's CDR3 is CASSPRPGVSYEQYF. CDR3 DNA: TGTGCCAGTAGCCCCCGCCCAGGGGTCTCCTACGAGCAGTACTTC.

The chain joins TRBV19 to TRBJ2-6; weak D call: TRBD2 (7 bases). Germline CDR1 LNHDA, CDR2 SQIVND (reference sequence). CDR3 length equals 17 residues. Trimming pared 3 bases from V and 0 bases from J, leaving 12 bases between. The CDR3 sequence: CASSIRGGSSGANVLTF. The CDR3 DNA is TGTGCCAGTAGTATCAGGGGCGGGAGCTCTGGGGCCAACGTCCTGACTTTC.

The V call is TRBV30, the J call TRBJ1-2, with 8 nucleotides matching TRBD1. The CDR3 length is 15 residues. CDR1 is GTSNPN and CDR2 is SVGIG in the germline V gene (reference sequence). Losses at the gene ends were 5 bases for V and 2 bases for J; bases not matched to a gene: 10. CDR3 in DNA: TGTGCCTGGGCCGGAGGGACAGGCCGAAACTATGGCTACACCTTC. Its translation: CAWAGGTGRNYGYTF.

The J gene is TRBJ1-1, the V gene TRBV9, with a weak D call TRBD1 (6 bases). CDR1 is SGDLS and CDR2 is YYNGEE in the germline V gene. This CDR3 comprises 13 residues. V shed 3 bases and J shed 1 base, with 7 bases lying between them. CDR3 region: CASSGGGNTEAFF. The CDR3 nucleotides are TGTGCCAGCAGCGGAGGGGGGAACACTGAAGCTTTCTTT.

V and J are TRBV6-1 and TRBJ1-4; 8 bases match TRBD1. Losses at the gene ends were 1 base for V and 8 bases for J; bases not matched to a gene: 3. Germline V gene sequence: CDR1 MNHNS, CDR2 SASEGT. CDR3 length equals 14 residues. CDR3 sequence: CASSEGTGREKLFF. The CDR3 region has the DNA TGTGCCAGCAGTGAAGGGACAGGGCGGGAAAAACTGTTTTTT.

This sequence joins TRBV29-1 and TRBJ2-3, with a tentative D call TRBD1 (5 bases). Germline V gene sequence: CDR1 SQVTM, CDR2 ANQGSEA. The CDR3 consists of 13 residues. Trimming removed 4 bases from V and 0 bases from J, with 8 bases in between. The CDR3 sequence: CSVAGISTDTQYF. The CDR3, as DNA: TGCAGCGTTGCAGGGATCAGCACAGATACGCAGTATTTT.

V and J are TRBV6-1 and TRBJ2-7, with 7 bases aligning to TRBD1. This CDR3 region has 17 residues. CDR1 MNHNS and CDR2 SASEGT come from the germline V gene. The V segment lost 2 bases and the J segment 0 bases; nucleotides outside the gene matches: 10. CDR3 in amino acids: CASSEKGGSVVSYEQYF. The CDR3 region has the DNA TGTGCCAGCAGTGAAAAAGGGGGCTCAGTGGTCTCCTACGAGCAGTACTTC.

The chain has TRBV6-6 and TRBJ2-1, with TRBD1 matching 8 bases. V lost 0 bases, J lost 7 bases, and 8 bases stayed unmatched. This CDR3 region has 16 residues. Looked up from germline, CDR1 is MNHNY and CDR2 is SVGAGI (reference sequence). The CDR3 region has the DNA TGTGCCAGCAGTTACTCTCTGGACAGGGTTACAAATGAGCAGTTCTTC. It translates to CASSYSLDRVTNEQFF.

The V and J genes are TRBV25-1 and TRBJ2-5, with 9 bases that match TRBD2. The CDR3 extends over 16 amino acids. CDR1 is MGHDK and CDR2 is SYGVNS in the germline V gene. V lost 2 bases, J lost 5 bases, and 9 bases stayed unmatched. This CDR3 is CASSEPRLAGLETQYF. The DNA of the CDR3 is TGTGCCAGCAGTGAACCCCGGCTAGCGGGATTGGAGACCCAGTACTTC. The full variable domain, completed using reference TRBV25-1 and TRBJ2-5, is EADIYQTPRYLVIGTGKKITLECSQTMGHDKMYWYQQDPGMELHLIHYSYGVNSTEKGDLSSESTVSRIRTEHFPLTLESARPSHTSQYLCASSEPRLAGLETQYFGPGTRLLVL.

This clone was counted a few times. The chain employs TRBV5-6 and TRBJ1-3; unclear D gene. The V end lost 4 bases, the J end lost 5 bases, and 16 bases lay between the germline ends. There are 15 residues in the CDR3. Germline CDR1 and CDR2: SGHDT and YYEEEE. CDR3 DNA sequence: TGTGCCAGCAGCGGAGGGTATTTAACCCGAAACACCATATATTTT. Protein product: CASSGGYLTRNTIYF.

V and J are TRBV19 and TRBJ2-7; possible D gene TRBD2, 5 bases. V lost 3 bases, J lost 2 bases, and 14 bases lay in between. Germline V gene data show CDR1 as LNHDA and CDR2 as SQIVND (reference sequence). The length of the CDR3 is 15 residues. Here the CDR3 DNA reads TGTGCCAGTAGTATTTCGGGAAAAGGCCCCTACGAGCAGTACTTC. Protein sequence: CASSISGKGPYEQYF.

V usage is TRBV29-1 and J usage is TRBJ2-7, with 12 bases that match TRBD2. CDR1 is SQVTM, CDR2 ANQGSEA, per germline. Unmatched junction bases numbered 5, after V lost 3 bases and J lost 2 bases. The CDR3 extends over 15 amino acids. CDR3 residues: CSVDPPSGRAYEQYF. For the CDR3, the DNA is TGCAGCGTTGACCCCCCTAGCGGGAGGGCCTACGAGCAGTACTTC.

The chain combines TRBV6-1 with TRBJ2-1, with TRBD2 as a possible D gene (5 bases). Germline V CDR1 and CDR2: MNHNS, SASEGT. The CDR3 extends over 14 amino acids. With 4 bases removed from V and 0 bases from J, the gap between germline ends came to 7 bases. The CDR3 DNA is TGTGCCAGCAGTGGGAGCGGCTCCTACAATGAGCAGTTCTTC. This gives the protein CASSGSGSYNEQFF.

CDR3: CASSPSSDSEAFF. In DNA form, the CDR3 reads TGTGCCAGCTCACCATCGTCGGACAGTGAAGCTTTCTTT. V gene TRBV18 combines with J gene TRBJ1-1, with D possibly matching TRBD1 (6 bases). The V and J ends lost 2 bases and 7 bases respectively, with 11 bases between them. The germline gives CDR1 KGHSH, CDR2 LQKENI. The CDR3 is 13 residues long.

This chain joins TRBV10-1 and TRBJ2-1; 8 bases align to TRBD1. The germline V gene encodes CDR1 WNHNN and CDR2 SYGVQD (reference sequence). V was clipped by 2 bases and J by 3 bases; unmatched bases: 3. CDR3 size: 15 residues. CDR3 residues: CASSESGTGYNEQFF. For the CDR3, the DNA is TGCGCCAGCAGTGAGAGTGGGACAGGCTACAATGAGCAGTTCTTC.

The V call is TRBV4-1, the J call TRBJ1-2, with unresolved D. The germline V gene encodes CDR1 MGHRA and CDR2 YSYEKL. This CDR3 comprises 17 residues. Trimming took 2 bases from V and 0 from J, leaving 16 bases between them. CDR3 loop: CASSQPRLAVANYGYTF. CDR3 nucleotide sequence: TGCGCCAGCAGCCAACCAAGGTTGGCGGTTGCTAACTATGGCTACACCTTC.

The rearrangement uses TRBV6-5 and TRBJ2-3, with TRBD2 as a possible D gene (5 bases). Germline values: CDR1 MNHEY, CDR2 SVGAGI. Trimming left V 7 bases short and J 0 bases short, with 11 bases between. CDR3 length: 14 amino acids. As DNA, the CDR3 is TGTGCCAGCAAAAGGACTCCTAGCACAGATACGCAGTATTTT. Translated, it gives CASKRTPSTDTQYF.

The chain carries TRBV11-1 and TRBJ2-7, with D tentatively TRBD2 (5 bases). This CDR3 comprises 11 residues. Trimming left V 6 bases short and J 4 bases short, with 7 bases between. The germline gives CDR1 SGHAT, CDR2 FQDESV (reference sequence). The CDR3 loop is CASRGVYEQYF. The CDR3 DNA is TGTGCCAGCAGGGGAGTATACGAGCAGTACTTC. Looking up the rest from reference TRBV11-1 and TRBJ2-7 gives the full variable domain: EAEVAQSPRYKITEKSQAVAFWCDPISGHATLYWYRQILGQGPELLVQFQDESVVDDSQLPKDRFSAERLKGVDSTLKIQPAELGDSAMYLCASRGVYEQYFGPGTRLTVT.

J is TRBJ1-5 and V is TRBV11-2; 7 bases are a match to TRBD1. The V and J ends lost 4 bases and 4 bases, in that order; junction bases with no gene match: 7. Germline-derived CDR1 and CDR2 are SGHAT and FQNNGV. The CDR3 consists of 15 residues. The chain's CDR3 is CASSSIQGKNQPQHF. In DNA, the CDR3 is TGTGCCAGCAGCTCGATACAGGGGAAGAATCAGCCCCAGCATTTT.

The chain has TRBV5-1 and TRBJ2-3; 8 bases match TRBD2. Trimming removed 4 bases from V and 3 bases from J; junction bases left unmatched: 4. The CDR3 covers 14 residues. CDR1 is SGHRS and CDR2 is YFSETQ in the germline V gene. CDR3 amino acids: CASSRGGGTDTQYF. DNA for the CDR3: TGCGCCAGCAGCCGGGGGGGCGGTACAGATACGCAGTATTTT.

V and J are TRBV6-5 and TRBJ2-7, with D possibly matching TRBD1 (5 bases). CDR3 length equals 15 residues. Germline assignment: CDR1 MNHEY and CDR2 SVGAGI. Trimming stripped 0 bases from V and 3 bases from J, with 12 bases between. CDR3 nucleotides: TGTGCCAGCAGTTACTCGTCGGCCAGGGACTACGAGCAGTACTTC. Translated: CASSYSSARDYEQYF.

The rearrangement links TRBV2 to TRBJ1-2; 7 bases agree with TRBD1. After removal of 8 bases from V and 4 bases from J, the junction contained 7 bases not matched to a gene. This CDR3 is built from 13 residues. CDR1 and CDR2 (germline): SNHLY, FYNNEI. The CDR3: CASQDREVYGYTF. CDR3 bases: TGTGCCAGCCAAGACAGGGAGGTCTATGGCTACACCTTC. Looking up the rest from reference TRBV2 and TRBJ1-2 gives the full variable domain: EPEVTQTPSHQVTQMGQEVILRCVPISNHLYFYWYRQILGQKVEFLVSFYNNEISEKSEIFDDQFSVERPDGSNFTLKIRSTKLEDSAMYFCASQDREVYGYTFGSGTRLTVV.

This clone has only one observation. The CDR3 DNA reads TGTGCCAGCAGCCTCCGACGGGACTCTGGGGCCAACGTCCTGACTTTC. Translated, it gives CASSLRRDSGANVLTF. The chain has TRBV9 and TRBJ2-6; the D gene is possibly TRBD2 (5 bases). V gave up 4 bases and J gave up 0 bases, with 11 bases separating them. Germline assignment: CDR1 SGDLS and CDR2 YYNGEE. The CDR3 covers 16 residues. The full variable domain, with the rest looked up from reference TRBV9 and TRBJ2-6, is DSGVTQTPKHLITATGQRVTLRCSPRSGDLSVYWYQQSLDQGLQFLIQYYNGEERAKGNILERFSAQQFPDLHSELNLSSLELGDSALYFCASSLRRDSGANVLTFGAGSRLTVL.

This clone was seen only once. The chain is built from TRBV7-9 and TRBJ1-4; the match to TRBD1 covers 7 bases. V gave up 5 bases and J gave up 4 bases; unmatched junction bases: 4. This CDR3 spans 14 amino acids. Germline CDR1 is SEHNR and CDR2 is FQNEAQ (reference sequence). CDR3 DNA sequence: TGTGCCAGCAGCCCGGGACAGCTTAATGAAAAACTGTTTTTT. It specifies CASSPGQLNEKLFF.

This clone was seen a few times. This CDR3 reads CASSSLNGGAPRAQYF. The CDR3 DNA reads TGTGCCAGCAGCTCCTTGAATGGCGGGGCTCCCCGAGCGCAGTATTTT. The chain uses TRBV7-9 and TRBJ2-3, with D perhaps matching TRBD2 (6 bases). CDR1 SEHNR and CDR2 FQNEAQ come from the germline V gene (reference sequence). This CDR3 is 16 amino acids long. V lost 4 bases, J lost 10 bases, and 24 bases lay in between.

V usage is TRBV4-1 and J usage is TRBJ1-5, with no clear D. V was pared by 1 base and J by 1 base, with 8 bases between. Looked up from germline, CDR1 is MGHRA and CDR2 is YSYEKL. CDR3 length: 15 residues. CDR3 protein: CASSQGEGSNQPQHF. As DNA, the CDR3 is TGCGCCAGCAGCCAAGGGGAGGGAAGCAATCAGCCCCAGCATTTT.

The J gene is TRBJ1-5, the V gene TRBV2; D is possibly TRBD1 (6 bases). Looked up from germline, CDR1 is SNHLY and CDR2 is FYNNEI. The CDR3 extends over 12 amino acids. V was pared by 8 bases and J by 7 bases, with 12 bases between. The CDR3 DNA follows: TGTGCCAGCGGGGAGGGGGGGCAGCCCCAGCATTTT. This codes for CASGEGGQPQHF.

The rearrangement links TRBV19 to TRBJ1-6, with 10 bases that match TRBD1. Unmatched junction bases numbered 13, after V lost 8 bases and J lost 3 bases. This CDR3 region has 18 residues. Germline CDR1 is LNHDA and CDR2 is SQIVND (reference sequence). CDR3 in amino acids: CASRPGQGPGGYNSPLHF. CDR3 DNA sequence: TGTGCCAGTCGACCGGGACAGGGGCCGGGGGGCTATAATTCACCCCTCCACTTT.

This clone was counted a single time. The rearrangement joins TRBV28 to TRBJ2-1, with D maybe TRBD2 (5 bases). The CDR3 loop spans 12 amino acids. Trimming cost V 3 bases and J 6 bases, with 6 bases left between them. Germline V CDR1 and CDR2: MDHEN, SYDVKM. CDR3 loop: CASSFAGNEQFF. In nucleotides, the CDR3 is TGTGCCAGCAGTTTCGCGGGCAATGAGCAGTTCTTC.